This paragraph covers one TCR beta chain sequence. The data stem from a study of blood T cell repertoires in COVID-19. V dropped 4 bases and J dropped 5 bases, with 9 bases sitting between them. Germline CDR1 reads SQVTM; CDR2 reads ANQGSEA. This CDR3 is built from 11 residues. The protocol was immunoSEQ multiplex PCR, while the TCRdb copy is restricted to in-frame clones and leaves out a portion. The sample lists about 400,000 clones, 88% occurring once. The sequencing sample was made of PBMCs or T cells enriched from blood (not recorded which). This chain joins TRBV29-1 and TRBJ2-7, with D perhaps matching TRBD2 (5 bases). The TCR was taken from a woman aged 40 to 50 with acute COVID-19. As DNA, the CDR3 is TGCAGCGTTGGGACTCCCCACGAGCAGTACTTC. Its protein product is CSVGTPHEQYF.